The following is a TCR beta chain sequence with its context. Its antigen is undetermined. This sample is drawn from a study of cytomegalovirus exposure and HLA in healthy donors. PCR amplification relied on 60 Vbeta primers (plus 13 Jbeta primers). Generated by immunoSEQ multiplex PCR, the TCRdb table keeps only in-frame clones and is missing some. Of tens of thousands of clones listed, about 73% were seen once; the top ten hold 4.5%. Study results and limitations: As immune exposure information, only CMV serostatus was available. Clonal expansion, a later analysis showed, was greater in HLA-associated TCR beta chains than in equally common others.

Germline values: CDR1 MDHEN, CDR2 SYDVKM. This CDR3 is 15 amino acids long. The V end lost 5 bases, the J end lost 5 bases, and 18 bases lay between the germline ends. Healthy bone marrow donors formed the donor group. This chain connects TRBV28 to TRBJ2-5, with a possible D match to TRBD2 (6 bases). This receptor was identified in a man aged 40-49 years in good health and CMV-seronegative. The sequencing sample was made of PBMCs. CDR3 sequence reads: CASSGLRGDGETQYF. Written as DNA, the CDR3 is TGTGCCAGCAGTGGACTACGTGGCGACGGGGAGACCCAGTACTTC. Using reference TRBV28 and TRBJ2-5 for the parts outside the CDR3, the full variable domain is DVKVTQSSRYLVKRTGEKVFLECVQDMDHENMFWYRQDPGLGLRLIYFSYDVKMKEKGDIPEGYSVSREKKERFSLILESASTNQTSMYLCASSGLRGDGETQYFGPGTRLLVL.